Presented here are 8 T cell receptor beta chains from one specimen sequenced in a study of T cell responses to AZD1222 COVID-19 vaccine. Data came from immunoSEQ multiplex PCR; TCRdb stores just in-frame clones and leaves some out. The sample lists about 140,000 clones, 90% occurring once. The sequenced sample was peripheral blood, obtained on day 0 of AZD1222 vaccination. These receptors were obtained from an adult in good health.

This chain joins TRBV2 and TRBJ1-1, with 7 bases matching TRBD1. Trimming cost V 5 bases and J 2 bases; bases outside gene matches: 14. The CDR3 consists of 17 residues. Germline values: CDR1 SNHLY, CDR2 FYNNEI. The CDR3 region is CASSFLTGQAINTEAFF. The CDR3 nucleotides read TGTGCCAGCAGTTTCCTGACAGGGCAGGCTATAAACACTGAAGCTTTCTTT.

The chain combines TRBV6-2 or TRBV6-3 with TRBJ1-5; D gene unclear. This CDR3 region has 14 residues. V lost 6 bases to trimming and J lost 9 bases, with 18 bases between them. Germline V gives CDR1 MNHEY, CDR2 SVGEGT. The CDR3, as DNA: TGTGCCAGCAGCCAGACCCAAGATTTTTCGCCCCAGCATTTT. This translates into CASSQTQDFSPQHF.

This clone showed up just once. The CDR3 nucleotides read TGTGCTCAACACCGGGGTCAGCCCCAGCATTTT. Translating it yields CAQHRGQPQHF. The J gene is TRBJ1-5, the V gene TRBV21-1. TRBV21-1 is a pseudogene. The CDR3 loop spans 11 amino acids.

This chain connects TRBV28 to TRBJ2-1; 8 bases match TRBD2. V shed 2 bases and J 1 base; nucleotides not matched to a gene: 1. The CDR3 is 15 residues long. Germline CDR1 is MDHEN and CDR2 is SYDVKM. CDR3 region: CASSLASGSYNEQFF. The CDR3 nucleotides read TGTGCCAGCAGTTTAGCTAGCGGGTCCTACAATGAGCAGTTCTTC.

This chain uses TRBV27 with TRBJ1-6; no clear D. Deletions cut 3 bases from V and 5 bases from J, with 11 bases between. Germline loops: CDR1 MNHEY, CDR2 SMNVEV (reference sequence). The length of the CDR3 is 15 residues. The CDR3 nucleotides are TGTGCCAGCAGTTTTGGCGGCCGGAATAATTCACCCCTCCACTTT. As protein: CASSFGGRNNSPLHF.

The table lists this clone with a few counts. The chain carries TRBV6-5 and TRBJ1-6; D call uncertain. Germline assignment: CDR1 MNHEY and CDR2 SVGAGI. V was trimmed by 7 bases and J by 9 bases, leaving 13 bases between them. The CDR3 consists of 13 residues. CDR3 sequence: CASTGRIGSPLHF. Here the CDR3 DNA reads TGTGCCAGCACTGGGCGGATCGGTTCACCCCTCCACTTT.

The CDR3 DNA reads TGCAGCGTCCCTGGGACGGATGCTAACTATGGCTACACCTTC. Translated, it gives CSVPGTDANYGYTF. The chain has TRBV29-1 and TRBJ1-2, with a tentative D call TRBD1 (5 bases). Per the germline V gene, CDR1 is SQVTM and CDR2 is ANQGSEA. The V and J ends lost 6 bases and 0 bases respectively, with 14 bases between them. The CDR3 spans 14 residues.

The chain joins TRBV7-9 to TRBJ1-5; D is perhaps TRBD1 (6 bases). Trimming took 1 base from V and 2 from J, leaving 12 bases between them. The germline V gene encodes CDR1 SEHNR and CDR2 FQNEAQ (reference sequence). The CDR3 has 16 amino acids. In DNA form, the CDR3 reads TGTGCCAGCAGCTTAGGTCCGGCAGGGGGCAATCAGCCCCAGCATTTT. This gives the protein CASSLGPAGGNQPQHF.